Presented here are 9 T cell receptor beta chains from one specimen sequenced in a study of tumor-infiltrating lymphocytes in primary liver carcinoma. In addition to blood RNA drawn from unsorted whole blood, germline DNA was extracted. Total RNA (around 0.45 ug) served as template for TCR beta cDNA synthesis primed by a constant-region primer. For TCR beta, libraries were produced by three nested multiplex PCR rounds using slightly modified ARM-PCR. Amplification in the first two PCR rounds was performed using TRBV1-TRBV30 forward primers and a C-beta reverse primer for roughly 10 cycles each. TCRdb re-derived calls from the multiplex PCR reads in MiXCR, one entry per CDR3 protein. The table shows approximately 330,000 distinct CDR3 sequences, with approximately 64% occurring only once. Sequencing was carried out using peripheral blood. Every receptor here comes from a middle-aged man with primary liver carcinoma and hepatitis B virus infection.

As to this clonotype: No conserved phenylalanine or tryptophan is present at the end of the CDR3, so a read error is the likely explanation. The rearrangement links TRBV29-1 to TRBJ2-7, with D possibly matching TRBD2 (5 bases). The CDR3 runs to 13 residues. V lost 8 bases, J lost 0 bases, and 14 bases lay in between. CDR1 and CDR2 (germline): SQVTM, ANQGSEA. This chain's CDR3 is CSYAGKASYEQYL. Here the CDR3 DNA reads TGCAGCTACGCCGGGAAAGCCTCCTACGAGCAGTACTTA.

V is TRBV9 and J is TRBJ2-5; D ambiguous. CDR3 length equals 15 residues. Trimming stripped 5 bases from V and 1 base from J, with 15 bases between. The germline gives CDR1 SGDLS, CDR2 YYNGEE. CDR3 sequence reads: CASSGSWASQETQYF. The CDR3 region has the DNA TGTGCCAGCAGTGGCAGCTGGGCCTCCCAAGAGACCCAGTACTTC.

V is TRBV30 and J is TRBJ1-2; D might be TRBD1 (5 bases). Germline-derived CDR1 and CDR2 are GTSNPN and SVGIG (reference sequence). V lost 2 bases and J lost 4, with 14 bases in between. CDR3 size: 14 residues. Written as DNA, the CDR3 is TGTGCCTGGAGTTCCCCGACAGCAGCCTATGGCTACACCTTC. Translated, it gives CAWSSPTAAYGYTF.

Note on this clonotype: It is unclear where the CDR3 begins or ends on the DNA, so no DNA is shown, and the CDR3 is as TCRdb lists it. The CDR3 reads CATSVPGETQYF. The genes are TRBV24-1 and TRBJ2-5. The germline CDR1 and CDR2 sequences are KGHDR and SFDVKD. A total of 12 residues make up the CDR3, ends included.

This chain uses TRBV12-3 or TRBV12-4 with TRBJ2-4; TRBD1 agrees at 8 bases. V trimming: 5 bases; J trimming: 5 bases; junction bases outside the gene matches: 8. The CDR3 consists of 15 residues. CDR3 region: CASSLLPGQENIQYF. The CDR3 region has the DNA TGTGCCAGCAGTCTTTTACCGGGACAGGAAAACATTCAGTACTTC.

This clonotype occurred many times. V usage is TRBV6-6 and J usage is TRBJ1-1, with 8 bases that match TRBD1. CDR3 length equals 11 residues. Trimming cost V 6 bases and J 9 bases; bases outside gene matches: 3. The germline CDR1 and CDR2 sequences are MNHNY and SVGAGI (reference sequence). CDR3 nucleotide sequence: TGTGCCAGCAGGGACAGGGATCAAGCTTTCTTT. Translation gives CASRDRDQAFF.

Comments on this clonotype: One end of the junction fails to match germline, which may point to a read error. CDR3 region: CAISLVGLNTGELLF. In DNA, the CDR3 is TGTGCCATCAGCTTAGTTGGCCTAAACACCGGGGAGCTGTTGTTT. V gene TRBV11-2 combines with J gene TRBJ2-2, with D possibly being TRBD2 (5 bases). This CDR3 region has 15 residues. CDR1 is SGHAT and CDR2 is FQNNGV in the germline V gene.

This chain uses TRBV21-1 with TRBJ2-7; the table's D call, TRBD1, has no DNA check behind it. TRBV21-1 is a recognized pseudogene. CDR3 size: 17 residues. CDR3 sequence reads: CASSKEVVGHPFYEQYF. The CDR3 nucleotides are TGTGCCAGCAGCAAAGAAGTGGTCGGGCACCCCTTCTACGAGCAGTACTTC.

Concerning this clonotype: A single base separates this from a much larger clone, so it may be a read error. The V and J genes are TRBV5-6 and TRBJ2-5; TRBD1 agrees at 9 bases. The CDR3 has 14 residues. CDR1 is SGHDT, CDR2 YYEEEE, per germline. CDR3 nucleotide sequence: TGTGCCAGGAGCTGGGGACAGGGTGAAGAGACCCAGTACTTC. It translates to CARSWGQGEETQYF.